Below are 18 T cell receptor beta chains sequenced from a single sample in a study of cytomegalovirus exposure and HLA in healthy donors. The primer mix had 60 Vbeta and 13 Jbeta primers. The repertoire was sequenced with immunoSEQ multiplex PCR; TCRdb's copy has only in-frame clones and lacks some. The data hold about 72,000 clones, with 70% to 90% observed a single time. Sample: PBMCs. All receptors derive from a human donor in good health.

The chain is built from TRBV6-4 and TRBJ2-2; 9 bases fit TRBD1. The CDR3 covers 15 residues. Germline V lookup: CDR1 MRHNA, CDR2 SNTAGT. J lost 5 bases, V lost 6 bases, and 7 bases had no gene match. The CDR3 region is CASSPGQGITGELFF. Here the CDR3 DNA reads TGTGCCAGCAGCCCGGGACAGGGTATAACCGGGGAGCTGTTTTTT.

The V gene is TRBV7-2, the J gene TRBJ1-1, with unresolved D. CDR1 and CDR2 (germline): SGHTA, FQGNSA. This CDR3 is 14 amino acids long. V lost 3 bases and J lost 4, with 12 bases in between. The CDR3 DNA sequence: TGTGCCAGCAGCTTCAAGGAGCAAGGCACTGAAGCTTTCTTT. It specifies CASSFKEQGTEAFF.

The gene calls are TRBV6-1 and TRBJ1-5; TRBD1 might be the D (5 bases). V lost 7 bases to trimming and J lost 4 bases, with 11 bases between them. Per the germline V gene, CDR1 is MNHNS and CDR2 is SASEGT. CDR3 size: 13 residues. CDR3: CASTDSDNQPQHF. The DNA of the CDR3 is TGTGCCAGCACTGACAGCGATAATCAGCCCCAGCATTTT.

In its sample, this clone was seen a few times. This CDR3 reads CASSELQGAAEQYF. CDR3 nucleotides: TGTGCCAGCAGTGAATTACAGGGGGCGGCCGAGCAGTACTTC. The chain employs TRBV6-1 and TRBJ2-7; 9 bases map to TRBD1. This CDR3 comprises 14 residues. CDR1 is MNHNS, CDR2 SASEGT, per germline. Trimming took 2 bases from V and 6 from J; bases not matched to a gene: 5.

This chain links TRBV28 with TRBJ1-2; D may be TRBD1 (5 bases). Germline lookup yields CDR1 MDHEN and CDR2 SYDVKM. Trimming shortened V by 5 bases and J by 3 bases, and 10 bases separated the two germline ends. The CDR3 is made up of 13 amino acids. The CDR3 region is CASSGGGYYGYTF. The CDR3 coding sequence is TGTGCCAGCAGTGGGGGGGGATACTATGGCTACACCTTC.

This clone appeared a few times. The chain employs TRBV9 and TRBJ2-7; TRBD2 agrees at 7 bases. V gave up 0 bases and J gave up 2 bases; unmatched junction bases: 11. This CDR3 is built from 17 residues. Germline CDR1 SGDLS, CDR2 YYNGEE. The CDR3 is CASSVGAGRAGPYEQYF. In DNA form, the CDR3 reads TGTGCCAGCAGCGTAGGTGCAGGGAGAGCGGGACCCTACGAGCAGTACTTC.

V and J are TRBV28 and TRBJ2-3; tentatively, D is TRBD1 (6 bases). CDR3 length equals 16 residues. Trimming shortened V by 4 bases and J by 4 bases, and 18 bases separated the two germline ends. The germline CDR1 and CDR2 sequences are MDHEN and SYDVKM. The CDR3 protein is CASSSTSSQGPDTQYF. As DNA, the CDR3 is TGTGCCAGCAGTTCTACTTCTTCCCAGGGGCCAGATACGCAGTATTTT.

V gene TRBV19 combines with J gene TRBJ2-7, with 7 positions matching TRBD1. The CDR3 spans 13 residues. The trim removed 8 bases at V and 7 bases at J, leaving 11 bases unmatched. Germline V CDR1 and CDR2: LNHDA, SQIVND (reference sequence). The CDR3 region has the DNA TGTGCCAGTTCGGTCGGTACACAGGGGGAGCAGTACTTC. This gives the protein CASSVGTQGEQYF.

The chain uses TRBV18 and TRBJ1-1, with D perhaps TRBD1 (6 bases). Germline lookup yields CDR1 KGHSH and CDR2 LQKENI. Deletions cut 5 bases from V and 7 bases from J, with 20 bases between. The CDR3 runs 15 residues. CDR3: CASSTKPDSAYEAFF. The CDR3 region has the DNA TGTGCCAGCTCAACCAAACCGGACAGCGCTTATGAAGCTTTCTTT.

J is TRBJ1-3 and V is TRBV6-5; TRBD1 is a possible D gene (6 bases). Germline CDR1 is MNHEY and CDR2 is SVGAGI. V lost 5 bases, J lost 0 bases, and 11 bases lay in between. There are 15 residues in the CDR3. The DNA for the CDR3 is TGTGCCAGCAGTCGGGAGGGGGTCTCTGGAAACACCATATATTTT. Protein product: CASSREGVSGNTIYF.

J is TRBJ1-2 and V is TRBV18; tentative D call: TRBD1 (6 bases). Germline-derived CDR1 and CDR2 are KGHSH and LQKENI. V was cut by 3 bases and J by 4 bases, with 9 bases left in between. There are 13 residues in the CDR3. The chain's CDR3 is CASSPGQTYGYTF. CDR3 DNA: TGTGCCAGCTCACCCGGACAGACCTATGGCTACACCTTC.

This chain uses TRBV5-8 with TRBJ2-3; D gene unclear. Trimming removed 2 bases at V and 2 bases at J, with 9 bases between. Germline lookup yields CDR1 SGHTS and CDR2 YDEGEE. This CDR3 is 14 amino acids long. The CDR3 region has the DNA TGTGCCAGCAGCTTTGGGCAGAACACAGATACGCAGTATTTT. It is translated as CASSFGQNTDTQYF.

The chain combines TRBV5-1 with TRBJ2-7; 13 nucleotides line up with TRBD2. After removal of 0 bases from V and 3 bases from J, the junction contained 3 bases not matched to a gene. Germline CDR1 is SGHRS and CDR2 is YFSETQ. The CDR3 has 16 amino acids. The CDR3 DNA reads as TGCGCCAGCAGCTTGGAACTAGCGGGGGGGCTCTACGAGCAGTACTTC. It translates to CASSLELAGGLYEQYF. Drawing the rest from reference TRBV5-1 and TRBJ2-7, the complete variable domain is KAGVTQTPRYLIKTRGQQVTLSCSPISGHRSVSWYQQTPGQGLQFLFEYFSETQRNKGNFPGRFSGRQFSNSRSEMNVSTLELGDSALYLCASSLELAGGLYEQYFGPGTRLTVT.

The chain is built from TRBV6-5 and TRBJ2-3; D perhaps matches TRBD1 (5 bases). Germline CDR1 reads MNHEY; CDR2 reads SVGAGI. This CDR3 is built from 13 residues. V dropped 6 bases and J dropped 1 base, with 8 bases sitting between them. The CDR3: CASSRRGTDTQYF. For the CDR3, the DNA is TGTGCCAGCAGCCGCAGGGGCACAGATACGCAGTATTTT.

The chain uses TRBV11-1 and TRBJ2-7; D not certain. This CDR3 comprises 11 residues. Germline CDR1 is SGHAT and CDR2 is FQDESV (reference sequence). The V end lost 6 bases, the J end lost 7 bases, and 10 bases lay between the germline ends. The CDR3 protein is CASSLSKEQYF. CDR3 in DNA: TGTGCCAGCAGTCTTAGCAAGGAGCAGTACTTC.

The chain links TRBV5-4 to TRBJ1-1; D uncertain. Germline values: CDR1 SGHNT, CDR2 YYREEE (reference sequence). The CDR3 has 13 residues. V lost 1 base and J 1 base, leaving 5 bases between the germline ends. In DNA form, the CDR3 reads TGTGCCAGCAGCTTGCCAGGGAACACTGAAGCTTTCTTT. Protein: CASSLPGNTEAFF. The full variable domain, its missing parts supplied by reference TRBV5-4 and TRBJ1-1, is ETGVTQSPTHLIKTRGQQVTLRCSSQSGHNTVSWYQQALGQGPQFIFQYYREEENGRGNFPPRFSGLQFPNYSSELNVNALELDDSALYLCASSLPGNTEAFFGQGTRLTVV.

The chain has TRBV5-1 and TRBJ2-5; TRBD2 matches 12 bases. Germline lookup yields CDR1 SGHRS and CDR2 YFSETQ. The ends lost 4 bases at V and 5 bases at J; junction bases unmatched: 6. The CDR3 consists of 15 residues. This CDR3 reads CASSGRTSGDETQYF. The CDR3 nucleotides are TGCGCCAGCAGCGGAAGGACTAGCGGGGATGAGACCCAGTACTTC.

V usage is TRBV6-6 and J usage is TRBJ2-7, with 10 bases matching TRBD1. The CDR3 is 15 amino acids. Germline trimming cut 2 bases from V and 6 bases from J; bases unmatched to any gene: 7. Germline loops: CDR1 MNHNY, CDR2 SVGAGI (reference sequence). The CDR3, as DNA: TGTGCCAGCAGTTACCCCGGGACAGGGGCCAGCGAGCAGTACTTC. Its translation: CASSYPGTGASEQYF.